This T cell receptor beta chain was captured by sequencing in a study of T cell repertoires in cytomegalovirus infection. Study information: Recently identified HLA-C-restricted CMV epitopes were used, and well-studied HLA-B-restricted CMV epitopes were used as well. Based on public TCR beta signatures, there were indications of CMV infection and of a matching HLA type.

Points on this clonotype: Antigen unknown.

Study-wide points: The ex vivo response was dominated by HLA-C-restricted CMV-specific TCR beta clonotypes. Carriers of CMV plus the relevant HLA were identified by cumulative public TCR beta family frequency.

MiXCR, run by TCRdb on the reads, gives a single entry per CDR3 protein. The table includes some 54,000 distinct CDR3 sequences, about 19% detected once. This receptor was identified in a human donor in good health (CMV status not recorded). Some clones in this sample may be carry-over from other donors' samples. The sample here was CD8+ T cells from cultured PBMCs, taken from culture after CMV antigen stimulation.

CDR3 bases: TGTGCCAGCAGCCCGGACAGGATTGAAGCTTTCTTT. Its translation: CASSPDRIEAFF. This chain connects TRBV6-2 or TRBV6-3 to TRBJ1-1; TRBD1 aligns across 7 bases. Trimming removed 6 bases from V and 7 bases from J; junction bases left unmatched: 5. The V gene's germline CDR1 is MNHEY and CDR2 SVGEGT. The CDR3 is made up of 12 amino acids.